This paragraph reports one T cell receptor (beta chain). Germline CDR1 and CDR2: LNHNV and YYDKDF (reference sequence). The germline V and J ends were trimmed by 0 bases and 4 bases, with 14 bases remaining between them. This CDR3 spans 16 amino acids. The TCR beta repertoire was assessed by survey-level immunoSEQ sequencing. TCRdb's table, derived via immunoSEQ multiplex PCR, lists solely in-frame clones and lacks some. The sample records approximately 70,000 clones, around 93% being singletons. Sequencing was performed on PBMCs. This sequence originates from a man between 40 and 49 years old with rheumatoid arthritis. The chain is built from TRBV15 and TRBJ2-3; D call uncertain. The DNA for the CDR3 is TGTGCCACCAGCAGAGATTCCCTGGAGTGGTCAGATACGCAGTATTTT. It encodes CATSRDSLEWSDTQYF.